The T cell receptor (beta chain) under discussion was sequenced for a study of T cells after yellow fever vaccination. MiXCR, applied by TCRdb to the 5' RACE reads, yields one record per CDR3 protein. This sample has around 590,000 distinct CDR3 sequences, with 12% found just once. Study-wide results and limits: Re-detected after boosting: most primary clones, almost 97% of CD4 and 88% of CD8.

This clonotype has a count of ten or more. What it binds is not known. Per germline, CDR1 SGHDT and CDR2 YYEEEE. V was pared by 4 bases and J by 3 bases, with 7 bases of the junction left unmatched. This CDR3 region has 15 residues. J is TRBJ1-5 and V is TRBV5-6; 7 bases fit TRBD1. The sample here was PBMCs, taken on the day of the yellow fever booster vaccination. This sequence originates from a man younger than 45 who received the YFV17D yellow fever vaccine. Here the CDR3 reads CASSGMGQSNQPQHF. CDR3 coding DNA: TGTGCCAGCAGCGGGATGGGACAGTCCAATCAGCCCCAGCATTTT.